Shown below are 28 T cell receptor beta chains from a single sample sequenced in a study of blood T cell repertoires in COVID-19. This table comes from immunoSEQ multiplex PCR, and its TCRdb copy is limited to in-frame clones, with some not included. The sample holds roughly 320,000 clones; about nine tenths are singletons and the top ten take approximately 1.8%. Sequenced input: peripheral blood. Every receptor here comes from a woman in her twenties or thirties with COVID-19, enrolled during active disease.

The gene calls are TRBV9 and TRBJ2-1; 8 bases fit TRBD1. The CDR3 is 14 residues long. Trimming took 5 bases from V and 7 from J; bases not matched to a gene: 8. Germline-derived CDR1 and CDR2 are SGDLS and YYNGEE. The CDR3 nucleotides read TGTGCCAGCAGTGGACAGGGTTTCAGGAATGAGCAGTTCTTC. Its protein is CASSGQGFRNEQFF.

The DNA for the CDR3 is TGTGCCAGCGGCGGGGGTCGGACAGTCAATGAGCAGTTCTTC. This gives the protein CASGGGRTVNEQFF. This chain connects TRBV2 to TRBJ2-1; D perhaps matches TRBD2 (7 bases). Trimming shortened V by 8 bases and J by 6 bases, and 17 bases separated the two germline ends. CDR3 length: 14 residues. Germline CDR1 reads SNHLY; CDR2 reads FYNNEI.

The chain couples TRBV6-5 to TRBJ1-2, with 8 bases matching TRBD1. Per the germline V gene, CDR1 is MNHEY and CDR2 is SVGAGI. This CDR3 is 16 amino acids long. With V trimmed by 0 bases and J by 4 bases, 7 bases remained unmatched. The CDR3 here is CASSYSLRGHGYGYTF. For the CDR3, the DNA is TGTGCCAGCAGTTACTCCCTCAGGGGGCACGGCTATGGCTACACCTTC.

The chain carries TRBV3-1 (or the pseudogene TRBV3-2) and TRBJ2-3; TRBD2 matches 15 bases. With V trimmed by 4 bases and J by 5 bases, 1 base remained unmatched. Germline-derived CDR1 and CDR2 are LGHDT and YNNKEL (reference sequence). CDR3 size: 15 residues. CDR3 loop: CASSRTSGGGDTQYF. The CDR3 DNA follows: TGTGCCAGCAGCCGGACTAGCGGGGGGGGAGATACGCAGTATTTT.

This rearrangement joins TRBV13 to TRBJ2-7; 8 bases align to TRBD1. V was pared by 5 bases and J by 0 bases, with 6 bases of the junction left unmatched. Per the germline V gene, CDR1 is PRHDT and CDR2 is FYEKMQ (reference sequence). This CDR3 has 15 amino acids. The CDR3 region has the DNA TGTGCCAGCAGCCCAGGGACAGGTCTCTCCTACGAGCAGTACTTC. Its translation is CASSPGTGLSYEQYF.

Turning to this clone: Different DNA sequences within this sample yield the same CDR3. The chain has TRBV18 and TRBJ1-1; D gene uncertain. V was clipped by 2 bases and J by 0 bases, with 10 bases between them. The CDR3 has 15 residues. Germline V gene sequence: CDR1 KGHSH, CDR2 LQKENI. The CDR3 reads CASSPRDIMNTEAFF. DNA of the CDR3: TGTGCCAGCTCACCAAGAGACATCATGAACACTGAAGCTTTCTTT.

The chain recombines TRBV20-1 with TRBJ1-1; D remains ambiguous. The germline V and J ends were trimmed by 4 bases and 11 bases, with 11 bases remaining between them. Germline CDR1 is DFQATT and CDR2 is SNEGSKA (reference sequence). This CDR3 comprises 10 residues. The CDR3 reads CSATDPGAFF. CDR3 bases: TGCAGTGCTACAGACCCCGGGGCTTTCTTT.

The V gene is TRBV5-5, the J gene TRBJ2-1; maybe TRBD1 (6 bases). The germline V and J ends were trimmed by 3 bases and 14 bases, with 15 bases remaining between them. The CDR3 is made up of 12 amino acids. Germline V CDR1 and CDR2: SGHKS, YYEKEE (reference sequence). As DNA, the CDR3 is TGTGCCAGCAGCTCCCCGGGACAACGGGAGTTCTTC. As protein: CASSSPGQREFF.

The chain recombines TRBV9 with TRBJ1-1, with D hard to call. The V end lost 0 bases, the J end lost 1 base, and 10 bases lay between the germline ends. The CDR3 spans 15 residues. Germline V gives CDR1 SGDLS, CDR2 YYNGEE. The CDR3 reads CASSVAEVSNTEAFF. DNA of the CDR3: TGTGCCAGCAGCGTAGCCGAGGTATCGAACACTGAAGCTTTCTTT.

The rearrangement links TRBV9 to TRBJ1-1; D might be TRBD1 (5 bases). The CDR3 length is 13 residues. The V gene lost 1 base and the J gene lost 6 bases, with 10 bases spanning the gap. Looked up from germline, CDR1 is SGDLS and CDR2 is YYNGEE. CDR3 residues: CASSVYGDSEAFF. CDR3 DNA sequence: TGTGCCAGCAGCGTATATGGGGACTCTGAAGCTTTCTTT.

J is TRBJ1-5 and V is TRBV19, with 10 bases matching TRBD1. This CDR3 has 14 residues. V lost 6 bases to trimming and J lost 7 bases; unmatched junction nucleotides: 6. Germline V gives CDR1 LNHDA, CDR2 SQIVND (reference sequence). The CDR3 nucleotides read TGTGCCAGTAGCCCGGGACAGGGGTACCAGCCCCAGCATTTT. It specifies CASSPGQGYQPQHF.

The CDR3 is CASSYVGDRQFF. The CDR3 coding sequence is TGTGCCAGCAGTTACGTTGGAGATAGGCAGTTCTTC. The chain combines TRBV6-2 or TRBV6-3 with TRBJ2-1; no reliable D call. The CDR3 runs 12 residues. Germline loops: CDR1 MNHEY, CDR2 SVGEGT. Deletions cut 2 bases from V and 12 bases from J, with 11 bases between.

The chain links TRBV29-1 to TRBJ1-2; perhaps TRBD1 as D (5 bases). This CDR3 region has 15 residues. CDR1 and CDR2 from the germline V gene are SQVTM and ANQGSEA. Trimming took off 5 bases at V and 4 bases at J, with 20 bases between the two ends. CDR3 bases: TGCAGCGTTCCTGACCGACAGCCAGATCTCTATGGCTACACCTTC. Translating it yields CSVPDRQPDLYGYTF.

The genes are TRBV7-9 and TRBJ2-3; D is ambiguous. Germline V gene lookup returns CDR1 SEHNR and CDR2 FQNEAQ (reference sequence). The ends were cut back, 3 bases at V and 3 bases at J, with 7 bases in the middle. The CDR3 extends over 13 amino acids. CDR3 residues: CASSFAATDTQYF. The CDR3 nucleotides read TGTGCCAGCAGCTTCGCGGCAACAGATACGCAGTATTTT.

V gene TRBV28 combines with J gene TRBJ1-1; 8 nucleotides align to TRBD1. J was trimmed by 2 bases and V by 4 bases; bases with no gene match: 3. The CDR3 extends over 14 amino acids. Looked up from germline, CDR1 is MDHEN and CDR2 is SYDVKM. Written as DNA, the CDR3 is TGTGCCAGCAGTTACAGGGGGGCTAACACTGAAGCTTTCTTT. As protein: CASSYRGANTEAFF.

The chain's CDR3 is CSVYTGVVYGYTF. CDR3 coding DNA: TGCAGCGTTTATACAGGGGTAGTCTATGGCTACACCTTC. The chain couples TRBV29-1 to TRBJ1-2, with 7 bases lining up with TRBD1. CDR3 length: 13 residues. CDR1 is SQVTM and CDR2 is ANQGSEA in the germline V gene. Losses at the gene ends were 5 bases for V and 4 bases for J; bases not matched to a gene: 7.

A single count supports this clone. This sequence joins TRBV19 and TRBJ2-1, with TRBD2 matching 8 bases. CDR1 LNHDA and CDR2 SQIVND come from the germline V gene (reference sequence). The CDR3 covers 15 residues. The V gene end was trimmed by 4 bases and the J gene end by 4 bases; junction bases not matched to a gene: 6. CDR3 nucleotides: TGTGCCAGTAGTAACCGGGGGGGCAGGTACAATGAGCAGTTCTTC. This codes for CASSNRGGRYNEQFF.

This rearrangement joins TRBV3-1 (or the pseudogene TRBV3-2) to TRBJ1-6, with D maybe TRBD1 (6 bases). Germline-derived CDR1 and CDR2 are LGHDT and YNNKEL (reference sequence). V gave up 3 bases and J gave up 7 bases, with 10 bases separating them. The CDR3 covers 14 residues. The CDR3 DNA reads as TGTGCCAGCAGCCAGGAGACAGGCAATTCACCCCTCCACTTT. Amino acids: CASSQETGNSPLHF.

V and J are TRBV18 and TRBJ1-2, with 9 bases lining up with TRBD1. Trimming removed 3 bases from V and 3 bases from J; junction bases left unmatched: 5. The CDR3 runs 15 residues. CDR1 is KGHSH, CDR2 LQKENI, per germline. CDR3 coding DNA: TGTGCCAGCTCACCTTACGACAGGGGGTACTATGGCTACACCTTC. This encodes CASSPYDRGYYGYTF.

The V call is TRBV27, the J call TRBJ2-3; 11 positions match TRBD2. Germline trimming cut 10 bases from V and 8 bases from J; bases unmatched to any gene: 2. Germline V lookup: CDR1 MNHEY, CDR2 SMNVEV (reference sequence). The CDR3 is made up of 11 amino acids. The CDR3: CATTSGGTQYF. CDR3 in DNA: TGTGCCACCACTAGCGGGGGTACGCAGTATTTT.

This chain connects TRBV29-1 to TRBJ2-1; 10 positions agree with TRBD2. CDR1 SQVTM and CDR2 ANQGSEA come from the germline V gene. With V trimmed by 4 bases and J by 2 bases, 5 bases remained unmatched. There are 15 residues in the CDR3. CDR3: CSVGASGGPYNEQFF. The CDR3 DNA reads as TGCAGCGTTGGGGCTAGCGGGGGTCCCTACAATGAGCAGTTCTTC.

The chain couples TRBV7-9 to TRBJ2-3; 10 bases are a match to TRBD2. Per the germline V gene, CDR1 is SEHNR and CDR2 is FQNEAQ (reference sequence). The J segment lost 3 bases and the V segment lost 6 bases, leaving 6 bases of the junction unmatched. The CDR3 is 15 amino acids. The CDR3 sequence is CASSSTGLATDTQYF. CDR3 DNA: TGTGCCAGCAGTTCTACGGGACTAGCGACAGATACGCAGTATTTT.

DNA of the CDR3: TGCGCCAGCAGCTTCGTAGCGGGGGTACCGAATGAGCAGTTCTTC. It is translated as CASSFVAGVPNEQFF. The chain links TRBV5-1 to TRBJ2-1; 9 bases fit TRBD2. The CDR3 extends over 15 amino acids. The germline V gene has CDR1 SGHRS and CDR2 YFSETQ. The V and J ends lost 2 bases and 7 bases, in that order; junction bases with no gene match: 7.

This chain joins TRBV28 and TRBJ2-2; D perhaps matches TRBD1 (6 bases). The CDR3 spans 17 residues. The germline V gene has CDR1 MDHEN and CDR2 SYDVKM. The ends were cut back, 3 bases at V and 0 bases at J, with 14 bases in the middle. The CDR3 spells CASSFLLGAPNTGELFF. The CDR3 DNA reads TGTGCCAGCAGTTTTCTCTTGGGGGCGCCGAACACCGGGGAGCTGTTTTTT.

This chain uses TRBV7-9 with TRBJ1-5; D is unclear. Germline assignment: CDR1 SEHNR and CDR2 FQNEAQ (reference sequence). CDR3 length: 13 residues. V was pared by 8 bases and J by 6 bases, with 14 bases between. The CDR3: CASSMSAGQPQHF. The CDR3 nucleotides are TGTGCCAGCTCCATGTCGGCGGGTCAGCCCCAGCATTTT.

The chain links TRBV9 to TRBJ1-5; D might be TRBD1 (6 bases). The germline gives CDR1 SGDLS, CDR2 YYNGEE. The CDR3 loop spans 16 amino acids. V shed 2 bases and J shed 0 bases, with 12 bases lying between them. The CDR3 loop is CASSVGRGDSNQPQHF. The CDR3 DNA follows: TGTGCCAGCAGCGTCGGGAGGGGGGATAGCAATCAGCCCCAGCATTTT. The variable domain in full, completed from reference TRBV9 and TRBJ1-5, reads DSGVTQTPKHLITATGQRVTLRCSPRSGDLSVYWYQQSLDQGLQFLIQYYNGEERAKGNILERFSAQQFPDLHSELNLSSLELGDSALYFCASSVGRGDSNQPQHFGDGTRLSIL.

The chain employs TRBV27 and TRBJ2-3; 11 bases match TRBD2. The junction had 6 bases not matched to a gene; V was cut back by 5 bases and J by 2 bases. CDR1 is MNHEY, CDR2 SMNVEV, per germline (reference sequence). This CDR3 spans 16 amino acids. The CDR3 bases are TGTGCCAGCAGTGTACTAGCGGGGGAACCCACAGATACGCAGTATTTT. Protein: CASSVLAGEPTDTQYF.

The chain employs TRBV9 and TRBJ1-3, with D uncertain. The ends were cut back, 0 bases at V and 2 bases at J, with 12 bases in the middle. CDR1 is SGDLS and CDR2 is YYNGEE in the germline V gene. The CDR3 length is 16 residues. The CDR3 DNA follows: TGTGCCAGCAGCGTAGGGCCGGGGAACGCTGGAAACACCATATATTTT. Protein sequence: CASSVGPGNAGNTIYF. Together with reference TRBV9 and TRBJ1-3, the CDR3 gives the full variable domain: DSGVTQTPKHLITATGQRVTLRCSPRSGDLSVYWYQQSLDQGLQFLIQYYNGEERAKGNILERFSAQQFPDLHSELNLSSLELGDSALYFCASSVGPGNAGNTIYFGEGSWLTVV.